The present entry profiles one T cell receptor beta chain with its context. Sequencing was performed with immunoSEQ multiplex PCR; in TCRdb, only in-frame clones are kept and a portion is missing. The repertoire holds about 120,000 clones, with about 86% as singletons. The sample belongs to a study of T cell responses to AZD1222 COVID-19 vaccine. The germline gives CDR1 SGHRS, CDR2 YFSETQ. CDR3 length equals 15 residues. J was trimmed by 5 bases and V by 3 bases; bases with no gene match: 6. The TCR originated in an adult who received the AZD1222 COVID-19 vaccine. The rearrangement uses TRBV5-1 and TRBJ2-2, with TRBD2 identical over 8 bases. The input for sequencing was peripheral blood, taken 28 days after the second AZD1222 dose. DNA of the CDR3: TGCGCCAGCAGCTCGGGACTAGGGCCGACCGGGGAGCTGTTTTTT. Its translation is CASSSGLGPTGELFF.